This is a list of T cell receptor beta chains from one sample in a study of Ad26.COV2.S vaccination and SARS-CoV-2 variants. Profiled with immunoSEQ multiplex PCR; TCRdb holds only in-frame clones, not every one. The table has almost 400,000 clones, about 89% seen once. The sample here was peripheral blood, taken in a trial of Ad26.COV2.S vaccine versus placebo. These receptors were obtained from a person aged 18-65 years who received the Ad26.COV2.S COVID-19 vaccine or a placebo. CDR3s include the opening cysteine and the closing phenylalanine or tryptophan.

v_call	j_call	cdr3_aa
TRBV28	TRBJ2-7	CASKHRGPSYEQYF
TRBV5-5	TRBJ2-1	CASSLAVSGVVDEQFF
TRBV7-6	TRBJ2-7	CASSAPAGTGTHEQYF
TRBV18	TRBJ2-7	CASSDRGALEQYF
TRBV20-1	TRBJ2-4	CSASRAGERKNIQYF
TRBV30	TRBJ2-6	CAWSLGSGANVLTF
TRBV7-3	TRBJ2-1	CASSQGAGAGNEQFF
TRBV30	TRBJ1-2	CAWSTGVAYGYTF
TRBV7-9	TRBJ2-1	CASSLYLGGFGNNEQFF
TRBV9	TRBJ2-1	CASKGHYNEQFF
TRBV3-1/TRBV3-2	TRBJ2-1	CATSPGASGSVQFF
TRBV6-4	TRBJ2-2	CASRGGANTGELFF
TRBV4-2	TRBJ2-5	CASSQDPGVETQYF
TRBV15	TRBJ2-2	CATAHANTGELFF
TRBV3-1/TRBV3-2	TRBJ1-6	CASSQIRDSNNSPLHF
TRBV4-2	TRBJ2-1	CATSGGNNYNEQFF
TRBV28	TRBJ2-7	CASIGTSGVYEQYF